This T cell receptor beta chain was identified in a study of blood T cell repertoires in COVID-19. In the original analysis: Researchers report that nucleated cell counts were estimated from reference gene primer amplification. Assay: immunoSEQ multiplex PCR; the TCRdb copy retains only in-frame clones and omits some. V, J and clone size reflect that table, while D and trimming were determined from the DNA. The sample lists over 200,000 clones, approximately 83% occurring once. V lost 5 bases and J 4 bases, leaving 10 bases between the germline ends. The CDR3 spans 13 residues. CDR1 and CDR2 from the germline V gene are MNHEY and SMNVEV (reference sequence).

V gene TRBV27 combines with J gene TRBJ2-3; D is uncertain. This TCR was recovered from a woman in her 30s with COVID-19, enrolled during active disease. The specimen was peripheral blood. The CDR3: CASSPTPSDTQYF. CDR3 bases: TGTGCCAGCAGTCCTACCCCCTCAGATACGCAGTATTTT.